This entry features one T cell receptor (beta chain) sequence. Antigen unknown. A universal primer site was created by template switching, with the cDNA bearing unique molecular identifiers. TCRdb re-called the 5' RACE reads with MiXCR, one entry per CDR3 protein. The sample has 450,000 or so distinct CDR3 sequences, approximately 14% seen once. This sample was included in a study of identical twins. Notes on the study in general: Conclusions were based on cross-sectional statistical analysis, without following the same donors. Monozygotic twins shared more out-of-frame TCR alpha than recombination models predicted.

V dropped 5 bases and J dropped 4; count of bases not matched to a gene: 6. CDR3 length equals 15 residues. The germline V gene has CDR1 SEHNR and CDR2 FQNEAQ (reference sequence). This sample also belongs to another study, concerning yellow fever vaccine responses in identical twins. That work states: Twins' vaccine T cell response reportedly gave the appearance of partial convergence and partial personalization.

The chain is built from TRBV7-9 and TRBJ2-1; 9 positions match TRBD1. Material for sequencing was CD4+ T cells sorted from blood. The TCR comes from a woman aged 18-30 years in good health. CDR3: CASSLGQGIYNEQFF. DNA for the CDR3: TGTGCCAGCAGCCTCGGACAGGGGATTTACAATGAGCAGTTCTTC.